The next 16 T cell receptor beta chains were all read from a single sample in a study of blood T cell repertoires in COVID-19. The assay was immunoSEQ multiplex PCR, and TCRdb's table has in-frame clones only and misses some. In the table there are approximately 300,000 clones, 83% of which are singletons. Sequenced input: peripheral blood. These receptors originate from a woman aged 45-65 years with acute or convalescent COVID-19.

This chain connects TRBV10-1 to TRBJ2-2, with a possible D match to TRBD2 (5 bases). CDR3 length: 13 amino acids. The V end lost 5 bases, the J end lost 7 bases, and 11 bases lay between the germline ends. Per germline, CDR1 WNHNN and CDR2 SYGVQD (reference sequence). CDR3 bases: TGCGCCAGCAGTAAGAGGGAAGGCGGGGAGCTGTTTTTT. It specifies CASSKREGGELFF.

CDR3 DNA sequence: TGTGCCAGCAGTTTAATTGGGACAGCGTTCTTT. Encoded protein: CASSLIGTAFF. The chain uses TRBV12-3 or TRBV12-4 and TRBJ1-1; 7 bases agree with TRBD1. CDR3 length equals 11 residues. J gave up 14 bases and V 2 bases, and 5 bases lay outside the gene matches.

The gene calls are TRBV24-1 and TRBJ1-2; the match to TRBD1 covers 8 bases. Germline V gene sequence: CDR1 KGHDR, CDR2 SFDVKD. V lost 4 bases to trimming and J lost 4 bases; unmatched junction nucleotides: 10. The CDR3 runs 16 residues. Here the CDR3 reads CATSEDRDLGLYGYTF. The CDR3 DNA is TGTGCCACCAGTGAGGACAGGGATCTAGGTCTCTATGGCTACACCTTC.

This sequence joins TRBV6-2 or TRBV6-3 and TRBJ1-2; D may be TRBD1 (5 bases). V was cut by 4 bases and J by 3 bases, with 9 bases left in between. Germline assignment: CDR1 MNHEY and CDR2 SVGEGT. The CDR3 totals 13 residues. This CDR3 is CASSFDSHYGYTF. The DNA of the CDR3 is TGTGCCAGCAGTTTCGACAGCCACTATGGCTACACCTTC.

This clone was seen only a few times. The J gene is TRBJ1-4, the V gene TRBV6-5; 7 positions agree with TRBD1. The CDR3 consists of 14 residues. Germline loops: CDR1 MNHEY, CDR2 SVGAGI. V trimming: 4 bases; J trimming: 11 bases; junction bases outside the gene matches: 10. CDR3 residues: CASSLLPTGLKLFF. The CDR3 nucleotides are TGTGCCAGCAGTTTACTCCCGACAGGGCTTAAACTGTTTTTT.

The V call is TRBV7-2, the J call TRBJ2-2, with 7 bases aligning to TRBD1. CDR1 SGHTA and CDR2 FQGNSA come from the germline V gene. This CDR3 is 15 amino acids long. Unmatched junction bases numbered 5, after V lost 2 bases and J lost 5 bases. The CDR3 coding sequence is TGTGCCAGCAGCTTAAGAACAGGGGAAACCGGGGAGCTGTTTTTT. It translates to CASSLRTGETGELFF.

The CDR3 protein is CASTRQGMNTEAFF. The CDR3, as DNA: TGTGCCAGCACCCGACAGGGCATGAACACTGAAGCTTTCTTT. V and J are TRBV6-5 and TRBJ1-1; 7 positions match TRBD1. Trimming cost V 7 bases and J 0 bases; bases outside gene matches: 5. From germline, CDR1 is MNHEY and CDR2 SVGAGI. This CDR3 contains 14 residues.

This clone was detected only a few times. This specimen includes other DNA sequences encoding the same CDR3. The chain joins TRBV5-1 to TRBJ2-2; D is unclear. This CDR3 comprises 14 residues. Trimming took 0 bases from V and 5 from J, leaving 8 bases between them. Germline V lookup: CDR1 SGHRS, CDR2 YFSETQ. Written as DNA, the CDR3 is TGCGCCAGCAGCTTGGCCGGAGATACCGGGGAGCTGTTTTTT. Translated, it gives CASSLAGDTGELFF.

The CDR3 sequence: CAISESTGSNEKLFF. The CDR3 DNA follows: TGTGCCATCAGTGAGTCTACAGGTTCTAATGAAAAACTGTTTTTT. The chain employs TRBV10-3 and TRBJ1-4, with TRBD1 as a possible D gene (5 bases). Trimming left V 0 bases short and J 3 bases short, with 8 bases between. The CDR3 is 15 amino acids. Germline V gene lookup returns CDR1 ENHRY and CDR2 SYGVKD.

The CDR3 spells CASSLEQQQTGMETQYF. Here the CDR3 DNA reads TGCGCCAGCAGCTTAGAACAACAACAGACAGGGATGGAGACCCAGTACTTC. The chain carries TRBV5-1 and TRBJ2-5, with 7 bases aligning to TRBD1. Germline assignment: CDR1 SGHRS and CDR2 YFSETQ. Trimming removed 2 bases from V and 5 bases from J; junction bases left unmatched: 15. The CDR3 is 17 residues long.

This chain links TRBV3-1 (or the pseudogene TRBV3-2) with TRBJ1-5; tentatively, D is TRBD1 (5 bases). The CDR3 runs 14 residues. V lost 2 bases to trimming and J lost 3 bases, with 8 bases between them. Per the germline V gene, CDR1 is LGHDT and CDR2 is YNNKEL (reference sequence). The CDR3 nucleotides read TGTGCCAGCAGCCAAAGACAGTACAATCAGCCCCAGCATTTT. Translating it yields CASSQRQYNQPQHF.

This sequence joins TRBV6-2 or TRBV6-3 and TRBJ2-1; the D gene is possibly TRBD1 (5 bases). Germline CDR1 and CDR2: MNHEY and SVGEGT. This CDR3 comprises 16 residues. The ends were cut back, 0 bases at V and 4 bases at J, with 13 bases in the middle. In nucleotides, the CDR3 is TGTGCCAGCAGTTACTCGACAGCCCTAGGGTACAATGAGCAGTTCTTC. This translates into CASSYSTALGYNEQFF.

The V gene is TRBV6-5, the J gene TRBJ1-6, with a weak D call TRBD1 (6 bases). Trimming pared 0 bases from V and 9 bases from J, leaving 15 bases between. Germline V CDR1 and CDR2: MNHEY, SVGAGI. The CDR3 is 16 residues long. The CDR3 DNA reads TGTGCCAGCAGTTACTCGGGGCAGGGGACCGGTTCACCCCTCCACTTT. It encodes CASSYSGQGTGSPLHF.

The genes are TRBV7-8 and TRBJ2-5; D may match TRBD1 or TRBD2 (6 bases each). This CDR3 spans 16 amino acids. Trimming took off 5 bases at V and 2 bases at J, with 18 bases between the two ends. CDR1 is SGHVS, CDR2 FQNEAQ, per germline. In DNA form, the CDR3 reads TGTGCCAGCAGCGGAGGGGACACAGGGTTACAAGAGACCCAGTACTTC. Its translation is CASSGGDTGLQETQYF.

The chain recombines TRBV7-9 with TRBJ2-7, with 11 positions matching TRBD2. The V gene's germline CDR1 is SEHNR and CDR2 FQNEAQ (reference sequence). The CDR3 loop spans 15 amino acids. After removal of 6 bases from V and 1 base from J, the junction contained 5 bases not matched to a gene. This CDR3 reads CASSPLAGVSYEQYF. Written as DNA, the CDR3 is TGTGCCAGCAGTCCACTAGCGGGAGTTTCCTACGAGCAGTACTTC.

V and J are TRBV7-7 and TRBJ1-5; weak D call: TRBD1 (5 bases). This CDR3 comprises 11 residues. Trimming pared 4 bases from V and 8 bases from J, leaving 6 bases between. In germline, CDR1 is SSHAT, CDR2 FNYEAQ (reference sequence). CDR3 sequence: CASSSGKPQHF. The CDR3 nucleotides read TGTGCCAGCAGCTCAGGGAAGCCCCAGCATTTT.